A single sample is the source of the 24 T cell receptor beta chains below, sequenced in a study of shared clonotypes between healthy human individuals. This table comes from immunoSEQ multiplex PCR, and its TCRdb copy is limited to in-frame clones, with some not included. The top ten hold approximately 12% of the sample, which has 450,000 to 650,000 clones, around 76% seen once. The sequenced sample was PBMCs. Every receptor here comes from a woman aged 40 to 49 in good health. Some clones in this sample may be carry-over from other donors' samples.

As regards this clone: One end of the junction fails to match germline, which may point to a read error. The gene calls are TRBV7-7 and TRBJ2-7; the D gene is possibly TRBD1 (6 bases). Germline CDR1 and CDR2: SSHAT and FNYEAQ (reference sequence). This CDR3 is built from 14 residues. CDR3 sequence reads: CASSQGAGAYEQYF. CDR3 DNA: TGTGCTAGCAGCCAAGGTGCAGGGGCTTACGAGCAGTACTTC.

The chain employs TRBV19 and TRBJ2-7, with D possibly matching TRBD2 (5 bases). The CDR3 consists of 12 residues. The germline CDR1 and CDR2 sequences are LNHDA and SQIVND (reference sequence). The V and J ends lost 9 bases and 4 bases respectively, with 13 bases between them. The DNA for the CDR3 is TGTGCCAGCTCGCGGGTAGGATACGAGCAGTACTTC. Its translation is CASSRVGYEQYF.

The chain recombines TRBV14 with TRBJ1-1; 10 bases match TRBD1. There are 13 residues in the CDR3. V lost 3 bases, J lost 9 bases, and 4 bases stayed unmatched. Germline values: CDR1 SGHDN, CDR2 FVKESK. CDR3 residues: CASSQTGGQQAFF. The CDR3 DNA reads as TGTGCCAGCAGCCAGACAGGGGGCCAACAAGCTTTCTTT.

This clone has ten or more counts. CDR3 DNA sequence: TGTGCCAGCAGTGAATCGACTAGCGGGAGCACAGATACGCAGTATTTT. As protein: CASSESTSGSTDTQYF. The gene calls are TRBV25-1 and TRBJ2-3; 10 bases agree with TRBD2. The V and J ends lost 1 base and 0 bases, in that order; junction bases with no gene match: 1. There are 16 residues in the CDR3. Germline V lookup: CDR1 MGHDK, CDR2 SYGVNS.

The chain joins TRBV19 to TRBJ2-5; possibly TRBD2 for D (5 bases). The V gene's germline CDR1 is LNHDA and CDR2 SQIVND (reference sequence). Trimming took off 11 bases at V and 1 base at J, with 14 bases between the two ends. This CDR3 is built from 13 residues. CDR3 loop: CAASNSFQETQYF. The CDR3 nucleotides read TGTGCCGCTAGCAACAGTTTCCAAGAGACCCAGTACTTC.

J is TRBJ2-1 and V is TRBV6-6; D may be TRBD1 (7 bases). Germline CDR1 reads MNHNY; CDR2 reads SVGAGI (reference sequence). Trimming removed 2 bases from V and 0 bases from J, with 11 bases in between. The CDR3 totals 16 residues. In nucleotides, the CDR3 is TGTGCCAGCAGTTACAGTCAGGGGGGCTCCTACAATGAGCAGTTCTTC. It specifies CASSYSQGGSYNEQFF.

V is TRBV9 and J is TRBJ2-3, with 8 bases matching TRBD2. This CDR3 region has 18 residues. CDR1 is SGDLS and CDR2 is YYNGEE in the germline V gene. The junction had 12 bases not matched to a gene; V was cut back by 1 base and J by 2 bases. This CDR3 reads CASSVTGGVAGPTDTQYF. CDR3 bases: TGTGCCAGCAGCGTAACGGGGGGAGTAGCGGGACCCACAGATACGCAGTATTTT.

To note about this clone: Other DNA sequences in the same sample also yield this CDR3. V and J are TRBV5-1 and TRBJ2-2, with D possibly matching TRBD1 (5 bases). Trimming pared 0 bases from V and 4 bases from J, leaving 7 bases between. CDR1 and CDR2 (germline): SGHRS, YFSETQ. CDR3 length: 14 residues. This chain's CDR3 is CASSLEGSTGELFF. CDR3 sequence (DNA): TGCGCCAGCAGCTTGGAGGGGTCCACCGGGGAGCTGTTTTTT. Variable domain in full (rest from reference TRBV5-1 and TRBJ2-2): KAGVTQTPRYLIKTRGQQVTLSCSPISGHRSVSWYQQTPGQGLQFLFEYFSETQRNKGNFPGRFSGRQFSNSRSEMNVSTLELGDSALYLCASSLEGSTGELFFGEGSRLTVL.

This clone showed up just a few times. The sample holds other DNA sequences that translate to the same CDR3. V gene TRBV7-9 combines with J gene TRBJ2-3; 8 bases agree with TRBD2. Trimming removed 3 bases from V and 5 bases from J; junction bases left unmatched: 7. This CDR3 has 15 amino acids. The germline V gene has CDR1 SEHNR and CDR2 FQNEAQ (reference sequence). The CDR3, as DNA: TGTGCCAGCAGCTTGTCGGCGGGAGGTCAAGATACGCAGTATTTT. It is translated as CASSLSAGGQDTQYF.

The V gene is TRBV25-1, the J gene TRBJ2-7; 11 nucleotides align to TRBD2. The J segment lost 5 bases and the V segment lost 3 bases, leaving 9 bases of the junction unmatched. CDR3 length: 16 amino acids. Germline values: CDR1 MGHDK, CDR2 SYGVNS. The DNA for the CDR3 is TGTGCCAGCAGTGATTTGAGACTAGCGGGATCACACGAGCAGTACTTC. This sequence encodes CASSDLRLAGSHEQYF.

This clone showed up many times. The V call is TRBV6-5, the J call TRBJ2-5, with TRBD2 identical over 10 bases. The CDR3 runs 15 residues. Germline trimming cut 2 bases from V and 4 bases from J; bases unmatched to any gene: 4. CDR1 and CDR2 (germline): MNHEY, SVGAGI. The CDR3 loop reads CASSYEAGGPETQYF. CDR3 nucleotide sequence: TGTGCCAGCAGTTACGAAGCGGGAGGGCCAGAGACCCAGTACTTC.

The chain recombines TRBV27 with TRBJ2-3, with a tentative D call TRBD1 (6 bases). The CDR3 spans 16 residues. The germline gives CDR1 MNHEY, CDR2 SMNVEV (reference sequence). V lost 5 bases and J 1 base, leaving 16 bases between the germline ends. CDR3 nucleotides: TGTGCCAGCAGTACCACTCAGGGGCGGGGCACAGATACGCAGTATTTT. Protein sequence: CASSTTQGRGTDTQYF.

The table lists this clone with a count of one. V usage is TRBV5-5 and J usage is TRBJ2-3; D is undetermined. There are 15 residues in the CDR3. V was cut by 6 bases and J by 3 bases, with 17 bases left in between. Germline CDR1 and CDR2: SGHKS and YYEKEE (reference sequence). This CDR3 reads CASISQPARTDTQYF. DNA of the CDR3: TGTGCCAGCATCTCCCAACCAGCGCGGACAGATACGCAGTATTTT.

The CDR3 DNA is TGCGCCAGCAGCTTGGATCAGAGCACAGATACGCAGTATTTT. This gives the protein CASSLDQSTDTQYF. V and J are TRBV5-1 and TRBJ2-3, with D hard to call. V was shortened by 0 bases and J by 0 bases, with 5 bases between the two germline ends. The germline V gene has CDR1 SGHRS and CDR2 YFSETQ. The CDR3 loop spans 14 amino acids.

The J gene is TRBJ2-3, the V gene TRBV5-1, with D possibly matching TRBD2 (7 bases). Germline lookup yields CDR1 SGHRS and CDR2 YFSETQ. Between the trimmed V and J ends, which lost 3 bases and 2 bases, there was a span of 13 bases. The CDR3 covers 15 residues. The CDR3 reads CASSSSGTFTDTQYF. DNA for the CDR3: TGCGCCAGCAGCTCGAGCGGGACATTCACAGATACGCAGTATTTT.

As DNA, the CDR3 is TGTGCCAGCAGCTTAACCGGGGGTGACAGAACCGGGGAGCTGTTTTTT. It specifies CASSLTGGDRTGELFF. The V gene is TRBV7-3, the J gene TRBJ2-2; possibly TRBD2 for D (6 bases). Germline CDR1 is SGHTA and CDR2 is FQGTGA. V lost 0 bases and J lost 5, with 13 bases in between. The CDR3 loop spans 16 amino acids.

The V gene is TRBV6-6, the J gene TRBJ2-2, with 10 positions matching TRBD1. Germline CDR1 reads MNHNY; CDR2 reads SVGAGI (reference sequence). There are 13 residues in the CDR3. The trim removed 11 bases at V and 5 bases at J, leaving 5 bases unmatched. CDR3 nucleotide sequence: TGTGCCTCCGACAGGGGGCGAACCGGGGAGCTGTTTTTT. Its translation: CASDRGRTGELFF.

J is TRBJ1-4 and V is TRBV5-5; D is perhaps TRBD1 (5 bases). Germline V gene lookup returns CDR1 SGHKS and CDR2 YYEKEE (reference sequence). The CDR3 loop spans 15 amino acids. V was trimmed by 0 bases and J by 8 bases, leaving 14 bases between them. The CDR3 DNA reads TGTGCCAGCAGCTTGGGTAGTTTTGGGGGGGAAAAACTGTTTTTT. Its translation: CASSLGSFGGEKLFF.

This clone was detected a few times. The chain couples TRBV28 to TRBJ1-1; D may be TRBD1 (6 bases). The V end was cut by 3 bases, the J end by 8 bases, with 10 bases between. The length of the CDR3 is 12 residues. Looked up from germline, CDR1 is MDHEN and CDR2 is SYDVKM. CDR3 in DNA: TGTGCCAGCAGTTTGGAGGGGGGAGAAGCTTTCTTT. It encodes CASSLEGGEAFF.

Written as DNA, the CDR3 is TGTGCTAGTGGTTCCCCCTGGGACAGCTCATTAAACTACGAGCAGTACTTC. This codes for CASGSPWDSSLNYEQYF. This chain joins TRBV12-5 and TRBJ2-7; TRBD1 matches at 7 bases. CDR1 LGHNT and CDR2 FRNRAP come from the germline V gene. The CDR3 sequence is 17 residues long. After removal of 4 bases from V and 3 bases from J, the junction contained 15 bases not matched to a gene.

Worth noting for this clone: The sample contains more than one DNA sequence encoding this CDR3. CDR3 protein: CASSRQGQETQYF. The CDR3 DNA reads TGTGCCAGCTCACGACAGGGTCAGGAGACCCAGTACTTC. This sequence joins TRBV18 and TRBJ2-5; 7 positions match TRBD1. CDR3 length: 13 amino acids. J was trimmed by 5 bases and V by 4 bases; bases with no gene match: 4. CDR1 is KGHSH, CDR2 LQKENI, per germline.

V gene TRBV28 combines with J gene TRBJ1-1, with D uncertain. V was clipped by 7 bases and J by 5 bases, with 8 bases between them. CDR3 length equals 11 residues. Germline V gives CDR1 MDHEN, CDR2 SYDVKM. As DNA, the CDR3 is TGTGCCAGCAACAGATGGACTGAAGCTTTCTTT. Protein product: CASNRWTEAFF.

The chain combines TRBV9 with TRBJ2-1; D unresolved. The germline gives CDR1 SGDLS, CDR2 YYNGEE. Trimming took off 4 bases at V and 8 bases at J, with 10 bases between the two ends. This CDR3 spans 12 amino acids. The chain's CDR3 is CASSKTTDEQFF. The CDR3 bases are TGTGCCAGCAGCAAAACCACCGATGAGCAGTTCTTC. Complete variable domain (other parts from reference TRBV9 and TRBJ2-1): DSGVTQTPKHLITATGQRVTLRCSPRSGDLSVYWYQQSLDQGLQFLIQYYNGEERAKGNILERFSAQQFPDLHSELNLSSLELGDSALYFCASSKTTDEQFFGPGTRLTVL.

The chain has TRBV5-1 and TRBJ1-2; D ambiguous. V was trimmed by 3 bases and J by 6 bases, leaving 21 bases between them. The CDR3 contains 16 residues. CDR1 and CDR2 from the germline V gene are SGHRS and YFSETQ. The CDR3 protein is CASSWEPGLLSHGYTF. CDR3 nucleotide sequence: TGCGCCAGCAGCTGGGAACCGGGCCTTTTGTCCCATGGCTACACCTTC.